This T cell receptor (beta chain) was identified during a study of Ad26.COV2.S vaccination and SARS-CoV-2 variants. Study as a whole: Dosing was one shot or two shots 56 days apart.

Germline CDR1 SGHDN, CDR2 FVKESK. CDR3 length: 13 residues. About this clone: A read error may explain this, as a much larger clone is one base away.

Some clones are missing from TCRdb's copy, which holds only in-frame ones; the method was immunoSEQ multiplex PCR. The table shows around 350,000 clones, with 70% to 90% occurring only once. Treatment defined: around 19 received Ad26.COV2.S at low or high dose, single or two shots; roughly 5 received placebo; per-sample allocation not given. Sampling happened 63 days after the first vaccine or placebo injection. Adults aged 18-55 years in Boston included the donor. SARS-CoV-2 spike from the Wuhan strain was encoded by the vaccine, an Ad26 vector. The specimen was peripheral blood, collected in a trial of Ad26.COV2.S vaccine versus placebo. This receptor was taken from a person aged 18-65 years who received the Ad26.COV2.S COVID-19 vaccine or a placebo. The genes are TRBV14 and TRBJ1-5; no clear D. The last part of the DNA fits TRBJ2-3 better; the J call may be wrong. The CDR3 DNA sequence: TGTGCCAGCAGCCAAGATTGGAATGGGCCCCAGTATTTT. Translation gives CASSQDWNGPQYF.